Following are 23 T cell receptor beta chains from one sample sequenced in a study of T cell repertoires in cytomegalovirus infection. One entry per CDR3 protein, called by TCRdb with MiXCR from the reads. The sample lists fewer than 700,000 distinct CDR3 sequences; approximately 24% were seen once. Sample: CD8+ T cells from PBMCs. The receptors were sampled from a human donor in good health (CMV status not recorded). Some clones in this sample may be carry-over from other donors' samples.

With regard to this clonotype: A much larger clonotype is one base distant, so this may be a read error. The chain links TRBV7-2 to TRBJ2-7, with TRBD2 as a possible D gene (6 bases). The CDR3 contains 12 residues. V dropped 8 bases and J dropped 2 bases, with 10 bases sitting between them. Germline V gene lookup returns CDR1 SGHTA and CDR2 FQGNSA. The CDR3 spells CASCRTTYEQYF. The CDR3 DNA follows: TGTGCCAGCTGCCGGACTACCTACGAGCAGTACTTC.

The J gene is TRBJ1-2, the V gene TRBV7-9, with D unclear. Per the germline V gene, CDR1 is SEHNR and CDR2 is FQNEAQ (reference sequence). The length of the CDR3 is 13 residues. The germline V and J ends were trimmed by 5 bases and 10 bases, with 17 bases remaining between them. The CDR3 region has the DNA TGTGCCAGCAGCGTGGTTGTAGGGCCTGACTACACCTTC. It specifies CASSVVVGPDYTF.

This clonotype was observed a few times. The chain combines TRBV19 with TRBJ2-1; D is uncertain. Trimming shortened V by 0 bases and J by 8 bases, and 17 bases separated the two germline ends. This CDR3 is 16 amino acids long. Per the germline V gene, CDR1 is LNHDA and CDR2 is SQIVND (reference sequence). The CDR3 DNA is TGTGCCAGTAGTATAGATCGCTATCGGGCCCGGGATGAGCAGTTCTTC. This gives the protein CASSIDRYRARDEQFF.

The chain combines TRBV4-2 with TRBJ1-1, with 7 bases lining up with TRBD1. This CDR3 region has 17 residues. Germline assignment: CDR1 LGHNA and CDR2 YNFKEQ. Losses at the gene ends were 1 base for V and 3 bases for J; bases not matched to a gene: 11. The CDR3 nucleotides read TGTGCCAGCAGCCAAGGAATCATCGGGACAGCCGACACTGAAGCTTTCTTT. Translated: CASSQGIIGTADTEAFF.

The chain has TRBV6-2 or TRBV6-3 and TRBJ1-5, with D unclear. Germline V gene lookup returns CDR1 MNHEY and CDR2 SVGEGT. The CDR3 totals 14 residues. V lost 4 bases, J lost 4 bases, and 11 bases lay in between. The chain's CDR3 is CASSFVRANQPQHF. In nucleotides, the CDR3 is TGTGCCAGCAGTTTCGTTAGGGCAAATCAGCCCCAGCATTTT.

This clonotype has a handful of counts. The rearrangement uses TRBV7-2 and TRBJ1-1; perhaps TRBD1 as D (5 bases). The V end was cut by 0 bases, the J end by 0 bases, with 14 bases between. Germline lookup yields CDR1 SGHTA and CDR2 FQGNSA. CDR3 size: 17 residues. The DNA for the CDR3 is TGTGCCAGCAGCTTAGCGTCCTTCGGGACCTTGAACACTGAAGCTTTCTTT. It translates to CASSLASFGTLNTEAFF.

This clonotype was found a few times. CDR3 in amino acids: CSVDELHTGELFF. The CDR3 region has the DNA TGCAGCGTTGACGAACTCCACACCGGGGAGCTGTTTTTT. The gene calls are TRBV29-1 and TRBJ2-2; no reliable D call. The CDR3 contains 13 residues. V lost 3 bases, J lost 3 bases, and 8 bases lay in between. CDR1 is SQVTM, CDR2 ANQGSEA, per germline.

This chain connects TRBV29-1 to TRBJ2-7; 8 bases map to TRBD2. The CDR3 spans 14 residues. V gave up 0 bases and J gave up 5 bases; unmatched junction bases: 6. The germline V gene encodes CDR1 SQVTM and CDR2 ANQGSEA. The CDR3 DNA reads TGCAGCGTTGAAGAGGGTCCGGGGGGGGACGAGCAGTACGTC. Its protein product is CSVEEGPGGDEQYV.

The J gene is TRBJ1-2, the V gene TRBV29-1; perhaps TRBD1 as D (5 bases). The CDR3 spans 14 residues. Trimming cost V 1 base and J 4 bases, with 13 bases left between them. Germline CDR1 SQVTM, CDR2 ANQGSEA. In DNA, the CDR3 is TGCAGCGTTGAAGGCCCCGAGGGGTTCTATGGCTACACCTTC. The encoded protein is CSVEGPEGFYGYTF.

The CDR3 is CASDSDSQTEAFF. DNA for the CDR3: TGTGCCAGCGATTCGGACAGTCAGACTGAAGCTTTCTTT. The gene calls are TRBV2 and TRBJ1-1, with D maybe TRBD1 (6 bases). The CDR3 totals 13 residues. Trimming left V 8 bases short and J 5 bases short, with 15 bases between. The germline V gene has CDR1 SNHLY and CDR2 FYNNEI.

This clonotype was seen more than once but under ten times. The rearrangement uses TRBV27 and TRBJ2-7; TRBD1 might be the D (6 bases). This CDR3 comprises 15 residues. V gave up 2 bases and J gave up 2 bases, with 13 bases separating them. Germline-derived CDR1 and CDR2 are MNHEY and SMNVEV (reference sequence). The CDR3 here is CASSLNEQGTYEQYF. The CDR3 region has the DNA TGTGCCAGCAGTTTAAATGAGCAGGGGACCTACGAGCAGTACTTC.

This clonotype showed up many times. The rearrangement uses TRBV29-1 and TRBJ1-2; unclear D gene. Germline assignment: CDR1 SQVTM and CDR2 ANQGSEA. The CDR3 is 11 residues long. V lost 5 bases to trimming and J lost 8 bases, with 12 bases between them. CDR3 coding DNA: TGCAGCGTTCCGGACGCCGGGGGCTACACCTTC. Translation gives CSVPDAGGYTF.

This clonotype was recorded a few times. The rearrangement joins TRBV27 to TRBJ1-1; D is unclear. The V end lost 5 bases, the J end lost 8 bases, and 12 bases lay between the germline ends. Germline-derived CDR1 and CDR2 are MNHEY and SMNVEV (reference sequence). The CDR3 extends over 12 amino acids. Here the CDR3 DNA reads TGTGCCAGCAGTCAACGCCGATCCGAAGCTTTCTTT. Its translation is CASSQRRSEAFF.

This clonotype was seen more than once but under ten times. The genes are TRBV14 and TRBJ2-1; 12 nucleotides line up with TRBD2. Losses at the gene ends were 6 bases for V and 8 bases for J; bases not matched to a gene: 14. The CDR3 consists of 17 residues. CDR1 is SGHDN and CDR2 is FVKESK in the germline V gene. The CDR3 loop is CASRDPRTSGVGDEQFF. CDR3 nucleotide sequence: TGTGCCAGCAGAGACCCCCGGACTAGCGGGGTTGGGGATGAGCAGTTCTTC.

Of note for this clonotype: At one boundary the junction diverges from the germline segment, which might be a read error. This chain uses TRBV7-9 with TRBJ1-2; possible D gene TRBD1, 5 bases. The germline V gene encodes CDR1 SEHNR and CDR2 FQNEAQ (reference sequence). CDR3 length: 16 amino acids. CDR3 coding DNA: TGTGTCAGCAGCCAACGGACCCGTGGGGGGATCTATGGCTACACCTTC. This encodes CVSSQRTRGGIYGYTF.

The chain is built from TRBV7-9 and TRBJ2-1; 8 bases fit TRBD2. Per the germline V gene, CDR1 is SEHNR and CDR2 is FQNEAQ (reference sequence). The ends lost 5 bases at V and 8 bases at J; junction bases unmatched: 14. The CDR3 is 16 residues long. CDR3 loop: CASSLLSGGLNDEQFF. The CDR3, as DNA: TGTGCCAGCAGCCTATTGAGCGGGGGCCTTAACGATGAGCAGTTCTTC.

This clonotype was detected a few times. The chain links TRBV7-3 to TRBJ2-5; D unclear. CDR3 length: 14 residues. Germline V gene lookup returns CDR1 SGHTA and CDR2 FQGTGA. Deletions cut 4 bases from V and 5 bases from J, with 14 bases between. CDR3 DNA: TGTGCCAGCAGCTCCGCAGTGGTTGTTGAGACCCAGTACTTC. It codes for CASSSAVVVETQYF.

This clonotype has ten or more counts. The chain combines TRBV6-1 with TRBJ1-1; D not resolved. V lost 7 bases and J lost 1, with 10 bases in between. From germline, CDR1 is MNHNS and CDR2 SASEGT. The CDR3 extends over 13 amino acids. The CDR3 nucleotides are TGTGCCAGCACTCTGACCAGGAACACTGAAGCTTTCTTT. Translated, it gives CASTLTRNTEAFF.

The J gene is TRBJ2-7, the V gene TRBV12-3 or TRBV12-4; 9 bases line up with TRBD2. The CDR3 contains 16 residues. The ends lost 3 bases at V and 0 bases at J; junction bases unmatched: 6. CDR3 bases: TGTGCCAGCAGTTTCCTAGCGGGACTGCACTCCTACGAGCAGTACTTC. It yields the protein CASSFLAGLHSYEQYF.

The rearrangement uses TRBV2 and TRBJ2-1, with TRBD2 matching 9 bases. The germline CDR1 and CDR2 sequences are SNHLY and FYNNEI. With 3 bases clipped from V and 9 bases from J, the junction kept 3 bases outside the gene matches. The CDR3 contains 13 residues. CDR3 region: CASSERGGSEQFF. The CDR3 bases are TGTGCCAGCAGTGAGCGGGGGGGCAGTGAGCAGTTCTTC.

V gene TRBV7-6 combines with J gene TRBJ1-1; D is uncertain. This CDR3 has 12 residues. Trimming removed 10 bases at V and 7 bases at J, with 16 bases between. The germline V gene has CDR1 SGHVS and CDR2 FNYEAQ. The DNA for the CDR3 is TGTGCCACCCACAATATTGAACTTGAAGCTTTCTTT. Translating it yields CATHNIELEAFF. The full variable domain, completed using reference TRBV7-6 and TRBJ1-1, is GAGVSQSPRYKVTKRGQDVALRCDPISGHVSLYWYRQALGQGPEFLTYFNYEAQQDKSGLPNDRFSAERPEGSISTLTIQRTEQRDSAMYRCATHNIELEAFFGQGTRLTVV.

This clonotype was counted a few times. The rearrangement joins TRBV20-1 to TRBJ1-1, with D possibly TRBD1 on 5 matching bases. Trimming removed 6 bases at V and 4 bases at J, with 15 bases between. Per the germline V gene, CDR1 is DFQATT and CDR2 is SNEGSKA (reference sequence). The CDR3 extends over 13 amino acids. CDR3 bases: TGCAGTGCCCCCTCAGGGTTTGGCACTGAAGCTTTCTTT. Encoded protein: CSAPSGFGTEAFF.

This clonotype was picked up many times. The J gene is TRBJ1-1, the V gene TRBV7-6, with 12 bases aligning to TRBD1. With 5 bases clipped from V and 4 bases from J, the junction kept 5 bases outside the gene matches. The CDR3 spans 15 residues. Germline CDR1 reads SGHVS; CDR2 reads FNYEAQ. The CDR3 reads CASSPGTGGVTEAFF. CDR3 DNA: TGTGCCAGCAGCCCGGGGACAGGGGGCGTCACTGAAGCTTTCTTT.